This T cell receptor beta chain was recorded in a study of blood T cell repertoires in COVID-19. About the research overall: The samples span acute and convalescent COVID-19 from the United States, Italy and Spain.

Sequencing was performed with immunoSEQ multiplex PCR; in TCRdb, only in-frame clones are kept and a portion is missing. Of some 300,000 clones detected, around four fifths appear once; the ten largest clones hold around 4.2%. V lost 0 bases and J lost 8; bases outside the gene matches: 8. In germline, CDR1 is LNHNV, CDR2 YYDKDF (reference sequence). The CDR3 is 16 residues long. The sequencing input was peripheral blood. The chain employs TRBV15 and TRBJ2-3; 10 bases map to TRBD2. The sequence was obtained from a woman between 50 and 59 years old with active or convalescent COVID-19. In nucleotides, the CDR3 is TGTGCCACCAGCAGAGAACCTAGCGGGAGCTCAGGTACGCAGTATTTT. Its protein is CATSREPSGSSGTQYF.